These T cell receptor beta chains were read from a single sample in a study of shared clonotypes between healthy human individuals. The protocol was immunoSEQ multiplex PCR, while the TCRdb copy is restricted to in-frame clones and leaves out a portion. The table has under 350,000 clones, around 87% seen once. The source material was memory CD8+ T cells sorted from blood. All receptors derive from a man aged 18 to 29 in good health. CDR3s include the opening cysteine and the closing phenylalanine or tryptophan. A D gene is named only where the DNA matches it firmly. Clone size is not always given. Where it is, it says once, few, many or a class for expanded clones.

TRBJ2-7,many,TRBV11-2,NA,CASGGGDEQYF,TGTGCCAGTGGGGGGGGCGACGAGCAGTACTTC
TRBJ2-2,few,TRBV4-1,TRBD2,CASSREVASGVKGELFF,TGCGCCAGCAGCCGAGAGGTGGCGAGCGGGGTCAAGGGGGAGCTGTTTTTT
TRBJ1-1,NA,TRBV28,NA,CASSFRGGFPEAFF,TGTGCCAGCAGTTTTAGGGGTGGTTTCCCTGAAGCTTTCTTT
TRBJ2-1,NA,TRBV28,TRBD2,CASTSGTSLHNEQFF,TGTGCCAGCACGAGCGGGACTAGTCTCCACAATGAGCAGTTCTTC
TRBJ1-2,NA,TRBV4-2,NA,CASSQVEGAYGYTF,TGTGCCAGCAGCCAAGTTGAAGGGGCGTATGGCTACACCTTC
TRBJ1-1,NA,TRBV4-1,TRBD1,CASSFTGDTEAFF,TGCGCCAGCAGCTTTACAGGGGACACTGAAGCTTTCTTT
TRBJ1-6,NA,TRBV2,NA,CASGGVRNLYNSPLHF,TGTGCCAGCGGAGGGGTCCGGAACCTCTATAATTCACCCCTCCACTTT
TRBJ2-3,NA,TRBV5-8,NA,CASIMLGISTDTQYF,TGTGCCAGCATCATGTTGGGGATTAGCACAGATACGCAGTATTTT
TRBJ2-1,NA,TRBV19,NA,CAGTTGGQGFNEQFF,TGTGCCGGTACCACGGGCGGCCAGGGGTTCAATGAGCAGTTCTTC
TRBJ1-2,NA,TRBV6-1,TRBD1,CASSSPTGGYYGYTF,TGTGCCAGCAGTTCCCCGACAGGGGGCTACTATGGCTACACCTTC
TRBJ2-5,NA,TRBV28,NA,CASSPQGYAETQYF,TGTGCCAGCAGTCCCCAAGGGTATGCAGAGACCCAGTACTTC
TRBJ2-1,NA,TRBV11-2,TRBD1,CASSLLATGGNNEQFF,TGTGCCAGCAGCTTACTAGCTACAGGGGGAAACAATGAGCAGTTCTTC
TRBJ2-7,NA,TRBV7-6,TRBD1,CASSLGGQGYEQYF,TGTGCCAGCAGCCTGGGCGGACAGGGCTACGAGCAGTACTTC
TRBJ2-7,NA,TRBV4-1,TRBD1,CASSHGTAYEQYF,TGCGCCAGCAGCCACGGGACAGCGTACGAGCAGTACTTC
TRBJ2-2,NA,TRBV10-3,TRBD2,CAINPSGRGIGELFF,TGTGCCATCAACCCTAGCGGGAGGGGTATCGGGGAGCTGTTTTTT
TRBJ2-1,NA,TRBV7-3,NA,CASSLTWSNEQFF,TGTGCCAGCAGCTTAACGTGGTCCAATGAGCAGTTCTTC
TRBJ1-2,NA,TRBV2,NA,CASSETSSRVRAYGYTF,TGTGCCAGCAGTGAAACCTCCTCCAGGGTCCGGGCCTATGGCTACACCTTC
TRBJ2-5,NA,TRBV7-9,NA,CASSFSAQETQYF,TGTGCCAGCAGCTTCTCGGCCCAAGAGACCCAGTACTTC
TRBJ2-5,NA,TRBV30,TRBD2,CAWSVLISGGRETQYF,TGTGCCTGGAGTGTACTAATTAGCGGGGGAAGAGAGACCCAGTACTTC
TRBJ1-2,NA,TRBV2,TRBD1,CASSAQGDFDGYTF,TGTGCCAGCAGTGCCCAGGGGGACTTTGACGGCTACACCTTC
TRBJ2-2,NA,TRBV5-6,NA,CASSALRGSNTGELFF,TGTGCCAGCAGCGCTCTCCGGGGGAGCAACACCGGGGAGCTGTTTTTT
TRBJ1-1,NA,TRBV18,NA,CASSPPSGLNTEAFF,TGTGCCAGCTCACCACCGTCAGGGCTGAACACTGAAGCTTTCTTT
TRBJ1-4,NA,TRBV30,NA,CAWTGGRGYEKLFF,TGTGCCTGGACCGGGGGGAGGGGTTATGAAAAACTGTTTTTT
TRBJ2-7,NA,TRBV27,TRBD1,CASRRQGHSYEQYF,TGTGCCAGCAGGAGACAGGGGCACTCCTACGAGCAGTACTTC
TRBJ2-7,NA,TRBV5-4,TRBD1,CASSPSGTDYEQYF,TGTGCCAGCAGCCCCTCCGGGACAGACTACGAGCAGTACTTC
TRBJ1-6,NA,TRBV9,TRBD1,CASSVDRASNNSPLHF,TGTGCCAGCAGCGTCGACAGGGCCTCGAATAATTCACCCCTCCACTTT
TRBJ2-6,NA,TRBV13,NA,CASSQITGANVLTF,TGTGCCAGCAGCCAGATCACTGGGGCCAACGTCCTGACTTTC
TRBJ2-7,NA,TRBV13,NA,CASSLGTSVPYEQYF,TGTGCCAGCAGCTTAGGGACTAGTGTTCCCTACGAGCAGTACTTC
TRBJ2-2,NA,TRBV7-9,TRBD2,CASSLESGTSGSLIGELFF,TGTGCCAGCAGCTTAGAATCTGGGACTAGCGGGAGTTTGATCGGGGAGCTGTTTTTT
TRBJ2-2,NA,TRBV15,TRBD2,CATTAGGGTTGELFF,TGTGCCACCACCGCGGGCGGGGGTACGACCGGGGAGCTGTTTTTT
TRBJ2-7,NA,TRBV27,TRBD1,CASSLSTGTYEQYF,TGTGCCAGCAGTTTATCGACAGGGACCTACGAGCAGTACTTC
TRBJ2-7,NA,TRBV30,TRBD1,CAWGYGTGAYEQYF,TGTGCCTGGGGTTACGGGACAGGGGCCTACGAGCAGTACTTC
TRBJ1-5,NA,TRBV2,NA,CASRGVGVKYSNQPQHF,TGTGCCAGCCGGGGGGTTGGGGTCAAGTATAGCAATCAGCCCCAGCATTTT
TRBJ2-2,NA,TRBV13,NA,CASSLISNTGELFF,TGTGCCAGCAGCTTGATATCGAACACCGGGGAGCTGTTTTTT
TRBJ1-4,NA,TRBV27,NA,CASSFRDTYEKLFF,TGTGCCAGCAGTTTCCGGGACACATATGAAAAACTGTTTTTT
TRBJ1-6,NA,TRBV13,TRBD1,CATGEGAGPILHF,TGTGCCACCGGGGAGGGGGCGGGTCCCATCCTCCACTTT
TRBJ1-1,NA,TRBV6-6,NA,CASSYEGTEAFF,TGTGCCAGCAGTTACGAGGGCACTGAAGCTTTCTTT
TRBJ1-1,NA,TRBV19,NA,CASSTGGIEAFF,TGTGCCAGTAGTACAGGAGGGATTGAAGCTTTCTTT
TRBJ2-1,NA,TRBV27,TRBD2,CASQLRGGYNEQFF,TGTGCCAGCCAATTGCGGGGGGGCTACAATGAGCAGTTCTTC
TRBJ1-2,NA,TRBV6-5,NA,CASSYSGRGYTF,TGTGCCAGCAGTTACTCGGGGCGCGGCTACACCTTC
TRBJ2-7,NA,TRBV5-6,NA,CASSLSLGSAYEQYF,TGTGCCAGCAGCTTGTCCCTAGGATCCGCGTACGAGCAGTACTTC
TRBJ1-2,once,TRBV4-1,NA,CASSQDPGQGSGYTF,TGCGCCAGCAGCCAAGATCCGGGGCAGGGATCGGGCTACACCTTC
TRBJ2-7,few,TRBV4-1,NA,CASSQVQGISYEQYF,TGCGCCAGCAGCCAAGTTCAAGGGATCTCCTACGAGCAGTACTTC
TRBJ1-5,NA,TRBV27,NA,CASSLQGPSQPQHF,TGTGCCAGCAGTTTACAGGGCCCGTCTCAGCCCCAGCATTTT
TRBJ1-6,NA,TRBV9,NA,CASSAEEGSNSPLHF,TGTGCCAGCAGCGCCGAGGAAGGGAGTAATTCACCCCTCCACTTT
TRBJ2-1,NA,TRBV30,NA,CAWSVLVAHEQFF,TGTGCCTGGAGTGTACTGGTAGCCCATGAGCAGTTCTTC
TRBJ2-7,NA,TRBV7-8,NA,CASSFRATYYEQYF,TGTGCCAGCAGCTTCCGGGCTACTTACTACGAGCAGTACTTC
TRBJ2-1,NA,TRBV2,TRBD2,CASRDPLAGGPNNEQFF,TGTGCCAGCAGGGACCCACTAGCGGGAGGGCCTAACAATGAGCAGTTCTTC
TRBJ1-1,NA,TRBV10-3,NA,CAISELTNTEAFF,TGTGCCATCAGTGAACTGACCAACACTGAAGCTTTCTTT
TRBJ1-2,NA,TRBV19,TRBD1,CASSIGQGAGYTF,TGTGCCAGTAGTATCGGACAGGGGGCCGGCTACACCTTC
TRBJ2-5,NA,TRBV28,TRBD2,CASSVTGEGRETQYF,TGTGCCAGCAGTGTCACCGGGGAGGGCCGAGAGACCCAGTACTTC
TRBJ2-4,NA,TRBV11-2,TRBD1,CASSLVGTALAKNIQYF,TGTGCCAGCAGCTTAGTAGGGACAGCTTTAGCCAAAAACATTCAGTACTTC
TRBJ1-5,NA,TRBV11-3,NA,CASSLGLGRNSNQPQHF,TGTGCCAGCAGCTTAGGGTTGGGTCGGAATAGCAATCAGCCCCAGCATTTT